This T cell receptor beta chain appears in the sequencing data of a study of cytomegalovirus exposure and HLA in healthy donors. Broader study findings: Specificity for CMV antigens was confirmed in vitro for three of the CMV-associated chains.

Regarding this clone: Its cognate antigen is unknown.

Sequenced by immunoSEQ multiplex PCR; TCRdb stores in-frame clones only, minus some. The sample yields some 90,000 clones, approximately 96% seen once. This CDR3 has 16 residues. In germline, CDR1 is SGHNT, CDR2 YYREEE (reference sequence). The ends lost 0 bases at V and 4 bases at J; junction bases unmatched: 7. The chain combines TRBV5-4 with TRBJ2-5, with 9 bases identical to TRBD2. The clonotype was recovered from a man younger than 35 in good health and CMV-seronegative. The sample was PBMCs. The CDR3 nucleotides are TGTGCCAGCAGCTTGGTTAGCGGGAGCATCCGAGAGACCCAGTACTTC. Amino acid sequence: CASSLVSGSIRETQYF.